Ten or more counts support the clone carrying this TCR beta chain. The antigen remains undetermined. V lost 7 bases to trimming and J lost 0 bases; unmatched junction nucleotides: 9. The germline V gene has CDR1 DFQATT and CDR2 SNEGSKA (reference sequence). This CDR3 region has 15 residues. These data come from a study of neurological immune-mediated disorders. The study, taken as a whole, reports: Subjects shared no identical expanded-clone CDR3 amino acid sequences, suggesting private TCR-beta repertoires in all groups.

The cDNA came from 5'RACE, which used 10-nucleotide random UMIs. Using its own MiXCR run on the 5' RACE reads, TCRdb lists one record per CDR3 protein. The sample consists of roughly 16,000 distinct CDR3 sequences, roughly 14% of them appearing once. The specimen was PBMCs. The J gene is TRBJ2-3, the V gene TRBV20-1, with 8 bases that match TRBD2. This sequence was found in a man in his 60s with HTLV-1-associated myelopathy (HAM/TSP). CDR3 DNA: TGCAGTGTCGGGGGGGGGACGGGTAGCACAGATACGCAGTATTTT. It encodes CSVGGGTGSTDTQYF.